The clone carrying this T cell receptor beta chain has a handful of counts. Its antigen remains unidentified. TCRdb reanalysed the 5' RACE reads using MiXCR and keeps one entry per CDR3 protein. Among 350,000 to 400,000 distinct CDR3 sequences listed, 9% to 10% were seen once. These data belong to a study of identical twins. Study conclusions and caveats: Invariant MAIT and iNKT cells are populations that could partly confound zero-insertion analyses. Beta out-of-frame sequences displayed a weaker excess of sharing between twins.

There were only healthy Caucasians among the donors. Source material: naive T cells sorted from blood. This clonotype was sampled from a woman in her 50s in good health.

CDR3 sequence reads: CSARDAVYGYTF. The CDR3 DNA is TGCAGTGCTAGAGATGCGGTATATGGCTACACCTTC. The V gene is TRBV20-1, the J gene TRBJ1-2, with unresolved D. Germline-derived CDR1 and CDR2 are DFQATT and SNEGSKA (reference sequence). The CDR3 totals 12 residues. V was shortened by 0 bases and J by 5 bases, with 7 bases between the two germline ends.